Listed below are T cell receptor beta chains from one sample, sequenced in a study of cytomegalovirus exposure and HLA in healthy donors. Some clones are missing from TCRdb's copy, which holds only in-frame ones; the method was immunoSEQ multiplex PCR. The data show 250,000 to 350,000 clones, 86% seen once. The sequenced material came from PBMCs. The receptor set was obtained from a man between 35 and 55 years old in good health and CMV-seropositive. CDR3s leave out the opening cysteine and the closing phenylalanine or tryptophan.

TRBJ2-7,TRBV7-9,ASSEGLAGVYY
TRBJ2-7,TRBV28,ASKSSPGQGPLGQY
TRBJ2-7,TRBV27,ASSLSTGNEQY
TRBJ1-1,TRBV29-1,SVWTGEWTEAF
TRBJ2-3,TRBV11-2,ASTLTSGRSADTQY
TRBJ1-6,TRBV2,ASRTIGQGRRSPLH
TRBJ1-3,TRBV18,ASSPQGQGILNTIY
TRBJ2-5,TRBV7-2,ASRGQPGVETQY
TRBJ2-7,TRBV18,ASSPELATSYEQY
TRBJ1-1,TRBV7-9,ASSARQGGMNTEAF
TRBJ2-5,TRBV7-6,ASSLLAGGGQYQETQY
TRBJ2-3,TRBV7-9,ASSLWGGGGSSTDTQY
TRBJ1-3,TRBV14,ASSQGTLAGNTIY
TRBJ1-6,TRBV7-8,ASSSTTDYNSPLH
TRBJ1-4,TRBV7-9,ASSPGQANEKLF
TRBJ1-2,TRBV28,ASSTTGEAYGYT
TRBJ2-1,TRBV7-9,ASSLALSLVGYNEQF
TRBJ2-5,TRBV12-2,ASRFGMNSPGQGQETQY
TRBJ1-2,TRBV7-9,ASSSTGQGEYGYT
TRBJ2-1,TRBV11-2,ASSLGTGQGYNEQF
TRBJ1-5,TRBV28,ASSFWTESNQPQH
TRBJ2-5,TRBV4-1,ASSQDLDRGGQETQY
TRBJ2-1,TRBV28,ASSPPSGSVSYNEQF
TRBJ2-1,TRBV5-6,ASSLGLAPHNEQF
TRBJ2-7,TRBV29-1,SVEDLGAGGLEQY
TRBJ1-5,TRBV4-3,ASSPDGRGGQPQH
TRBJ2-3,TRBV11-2,ASSLSNRAPSTDTQY
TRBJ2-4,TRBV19,ASSIDDRMSGDIQY
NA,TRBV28,ASRAGTVVEQY
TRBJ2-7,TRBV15,ATSKQQGAEQY
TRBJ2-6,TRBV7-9,ASRTDRAGANVLT
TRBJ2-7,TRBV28,ASSGSGSYEQY
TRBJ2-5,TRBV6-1,ASSEPPTGSFQGETQY
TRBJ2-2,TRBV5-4,ASSLTGATGELF
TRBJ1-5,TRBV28,ASSLLGDQPQH